The 32 T cell receptor beta chains given below trace back to one sample, sequenced in a study of siplizumab effects on memory and regulatory T cells. Using immunoSEQ multiplex PCR, the repertoire was profiled, and TCRdb retains in-frame clones only, with some absent. The data show about 72,000 clones, about 90% seen once. The sequencing input was CD8+ T cells sorted from blood. The receptors come from a human donor in good health.

The chain couples TRBV29-1 to TRBJ2-2, with 9 bases aligning to TRBD1. The CDR3 has 13 amino acids. V was pared by 8 bases and J by 3 bases, with 4 bases of the junction left unmatched. Germline values: CDR1 SQVTM, CDR2 ANQGSEA. For the CDR3, the DNA is TGCAGCTACAGGGGGCAGGACACCGGGGAGCTGTTTTTT. Protein sequence: CSYRGQDTGELFF.

The chain has TRBV29-1 and TRBJ2-7; D may match TRBD1 or TRBD2 (5 bases each). V gave up 5 bases and J gave up 2 bases, with 13 bases separating them. Germline V CDR1 and CDR2: SQVTM, ANQGSEA. There are 13 residues in the CDR3. CDR3 region: CSVFQGATYEQYF. In nucleotides, the CDR3 is TGCAGCGTTTTTCAGGGAGCGACCTACGAGCAGTACTTC.

This chain connects TRBV2 to TRBJ2-7; 7 bases align to TRBD2. V trimming: 6 bases; J trimming: 1 base; junction bases outside the gene matches: 6. Per the germline V gene, CDR1 is SNHLY and CDR2 is FYNNEI. This CDR3 comprises 14 residues. CDR3 in DNA: TGTGCCAGCAGCGAGGCGGGGGATTCCTACGAGCAGTACTTC. Residues: CASSEAGDSYEQYF.

The DNA of the CDR3 is TGCGCCAGCACCGTAGAGGGGAGCACAGATACGCAGTATTTT. Translated: CASTVEGSTDTQYF. V and J are TRBV10-2 and TRBJ2-3; D could derive from TRBD1 or TRBD2 (5 bases each). Trimming shortened V by 7 bases and J by 0 bases, and 11 bases separated the two germline ends. Germline V gene sequence: CDR1 WSHSY, CDR2 SAAADI. The CDR3 contains 14 residues.

This chain uses TRBV5-5 with TRBJ1-4; unclear D gene. V was trimmed by 6 bases and J by 4 bases, leaving 10 bases between them. CDR1 is SGHKS and CDR2 is YYEKEE in the germline V gene (reference sequence). The CDR3 runs to 13 residues. This chain's CDR3 is CASIGSDNEKLFF. CDR3 nucleotides: TGTGCCAGCATTGGGTCGGATAATGAAAAACTGTTTTTT.

The chain recombines TRBV27 with TRBJ1-2; 7 bases line up with TRBD1. The CDR3 covers 13 residues. The V gene's germline CDR1 is MNHEY and CDR2 SMNVEV (reference sequence). V lost 4 bases and J lost 4; bases outside the gene matches: 3. CDR3 DNA sequence: TGTGCCAGCAGTTACCGACAGGGCTATGGCTACACCTTC. It encodes CASSYRQGYGYTF.

A single count supports this clone. The V and J genes are TRBV10-3 and TRBJ1-2; 9 positions agree with TRBD1. CDR1 is ENHRY and CDR2 is SYGVKD in the germline V gene. The CDR3 extends over 16 amino acids. J lost 3 bases, V lost 10 bases, and 15 bases had no gene match. The CDR3 sequence: CASSPVTGTGYYGYTF. CDR3 in DNA: TGTGCCAGCAGCCCAGTGACCGGGACAGGGTACTATGGCTACACCTTC.

The chain couples TRBV27 to TRBJ2-1, with 10 bases lining up with TRBD2. The germline CDR1 and CDR2 sequences are MNHEY and SMNVEV (reference sequence). The CDR3 length is 18 residues. The junction had 15 bases not matched to a gene; V was cut back by 3 bases and J by 7 bases. The CDR3 region has the DNA TGTGCCAGCAGTTTTTCCCTATGGGCTAGCGGGGGCTTAAATGAGCAGTTCTTC. Translating it yields CASSFSLWASGGLNEQFF.

The V call is TRBV5-1, the J call TRBJ1-1, with 7 positions matching TRBD1. The ends lost 0 bases at V and 4 bases at J; junction bases unmatched: 6. CDR3 length: 15 residues. In germline, CDR1 is SGHRS, CDR2 YFSETQ. DNA for the CDR3: TGCGCCAGCAGCTTGGGAGAGGGGGCGGGCACTGAAGCTTTCTTT. Translation: CASSLGEGAGTEAFF. The full variable domain, in which reference TRBV5-1 and TRBJ1-1 provide the parts outside the CDR3, is KAGVTQTPRYLIKTRGQQVTLSCSPISGHRSVSWYQQTPGQGLQFLFEYFSETQRNKGNFPGRFSGRQFSNSRSEMNVSTLELGDSALYLCASSLGEGAGTEAFFGQGTRLTVV.

The chain employs TRBV4-2 and TRBJ2-7; the match to TRBD2 covers 9 bases. With 0 bases clipped from V and 0 bases from J, the junction kept 3 bases outside the gene matches. The germline V gene encodes CDR1 LGHNA and CDR2 YNFKEQ. The CDR3 totals 16 residues. The CDR3 DNA reads TGTGCCAGCAGCCAAGAACTAGCGGGCATCTCCTACGAGCAGTACTTC. As protein: CASSQELAGISYEQYF.

This rearrangement joins TRBV27 to TRBJ1-2, with 8 bases fitting TRBD1. In germline, CDR1 is MNHEY, CDR2 SMNVEV (reference sequence). This CDR3 is built from 17 residues. Germline trimming cut 6 bases from V and 8 bases from J; bases unmatched to any gene: 20. The CDR3 here is CASSLLTGGPPPRGYTF. DNA for the CDR3: TGTGCCAGCAGCTTACTAACAGGGGGTCCTCCCCCAAGGGGCTACACCTTC.

The rearrangement joins TRBV19 to TRBJ2-7, with TRBD1 identical over 7 bases. The V gene's germline CDR1 is LNHDA and CDR2 SQIVND (reference sequence). The J segment lost 4 bases and the V segment lost 6 bases, leaving 15 bases of the junction unmatched. The CDR3 consists of 16 residues. CDR3 sequence reads: CASSIGIGGAGYEQYF. CDR3 sequence (DNA): TGTGCCAGTAGCATTGGCATAGGGGGCGCTGGGTACGAGCAGTACTTC.

This clone came up once. The V gene is TRBV7-9, the J gene TRBJ1-4, with D maybe TRBD1 (6 bases). With 3 bases removed from V and 14 bases from J, the gap between germline ends came to 13 bases. Germline V gene lookup returns CDR1 SEHNR and CDR2 FQNEAQ (reference sequence). CDR3 length: 12 residues. CDR3 sequence (DNA): TGTGCCAGCAGCTTGGTCCTGGGACACCTGTTTTTT. The encoded protein is CASSLVLGHLFF.

This clone was counted a single time. The chain uses TRBV9 and TRBJ2-3; the D gene is possibly TRBD2 (5 bases). The CDR3 has 16 residues. Trimming stripped 0 bases from V and 0 bases from J, with 11 bases between. Per germline, CDR1 SGDLS and CDR2 YYNGEE. CDR3 coding DNA: TGTGCCAGCAGCGTAGCTGAAGCGGATAGCACAGATACGCAGTATTTT. Translated, it gives CASSVAEADSTDTQYF.

This clone was seen only a few times. The J gene is TRBJ2-7, the V gene TRBV19; a possible D gene is TRBD2 (6 bases). This CDR3 has 12 residues. Trimming cost V 5 bases and J 3 bases, with 8 bases left between them. From germline, CDR1 is LNHDA and CDR2 SQIVND (reference sequence). Here the CDR3 reads CASSGGIYEQYF. The CDR3 DNA is TGTGCCAGTAGTGGCGGGATCTACGAGCAGTACTTC.

The V call is TRBV4-1, the J call TRBJ2-7; no reliable D call. From germline, CDR1 is MGHRA and CDR2 YSYEKL. The CDR3 has 14 amino acids. The V and J ends lost 0 bases and 2 bases respectively, with 8 bases between them. CDR3 nucleotides: TGCGCCAGCAGCCAAGATCAAACAGCCTACGAGCAGTACTTC. It is translated as CASSQDQTAYEQYF.

The chain joins TRBV5-6 to TRBJ2-3; TRBD2 might be the D (6 bases). V was cut by 0 bases and J by 2 bases, with 13 bases left in between. CDR3 size: 16 residues. Germline lookup yields CDR1 SGHDT and CDR2 YYEEEE. The CDR3, as DNA: TGTGCCAGCAGCTTGGCCGCTAGCGCTTTCACAGATACGCAGTATTTT. It yields the protein CASSLAASAFTDTQYF. The complete variable domain, with remaining parts taken from reference TRBV5-6 and TRBJ2-3, reads DAGVTQSPTHLIKTRGQQVTLRCSPKSGHDTVSWYQQALGQGPQFIFQYYEEEERQRGNFPDRFSGHQFPNYSSELNVNALLLGDSALYLCASSLAASAFTDTQYFGPGTRLTVL.

This chain uses TRBV9 with TRBJ1-6; 7 bases map to TRBD1. There are 15 residues in the CDR3. Germline-derived CDR1 and CDR2 are SGDLS and YYNGEE. V shed 4 bases, J shed 5 bases, and the junction held 6 bases outside the gene matches. The CDR3 DNA is TGTGCCAGCAGCCAGGGGGGGACAGATAATTCACCCCTCCACTTT. The encoded protein is CASSQGGTDNSPLHF.

This chain links TRBV9 with TRBJ2-1, with 14 bases matching TRBD2. Germline CDR1 and CDR2: SGDLS and YYNGEE. The CDR3 sequence is 15 residues long. V was pared by 6 bases and J by 7 bases, with 6 bases of the junction left unmatched. CDR3 in DNA: TGTGCCAGCAACATAGGGACTAGCGGGGGTAATGAGCAGTTCTTC. Amino acids: CASNIGTSGGNEQFF.

This chain uses TRBV27 with TRBJ2-7; 7 bases are a match to TRBD2. The germline V gene encodes CDR1 MNHEY and CDR2 SMNVEV (reference sequence). This CDR3 has 16 residues. V was pared by 0 bases and J by 2 bases, with 7 bases of the junction left unmatched. The CDR3 DNA reads TGTGCCAGCAGTTTATCGGCAGCTACTAGCGCCTACGAGCAGTACTTC. It is translated as CASSLSAATSAYEQYF.

The chain is built from TRBV29-1 and TRBJ2-1; D is unclear. Trimming removed 0 bases at V and 0 bases at J, with 6 bases between. From germline, CDR1 is SQVTM and CDR2 ANQGSEA. CDR3 length: 14 amino acids. The DNA for the CDR3 is TGCAGCGTTGAAGACTTTTACTCCTACAATGAGCAGTTCTTC. It yields the protein CSVEDFYSYNEQFF.

The genes are TRBV2 and TRBJ1-1; D gene unclear. The CDR3 runs 15 residues. CDR1 is SNHLY, CDR2 FYNNEI, per germline. The ends were cut back, 8 bases at V and 3 bases at J, with 19 bases in the middle. The CDR3 DNA sequence: TGTGCCAGCCTTCGCTTTTCAGGCGGTGACACTGAAGCTTTCTTT. This codes for CASLRFSGGDTEAFF.

The gene calls are TRBV5-4 and TRBJ2-7; 8 bases are a match to TRBD1. CDR1 is SGHNT and CDR2 is YYREEE in the germline V gene (reference sequence). The CDR3 loop spans 14 amino acids. J gave up 5 bases and V 0 bases, and 4 bases lay outside the gene matches. The CDR3 protein is CASSLGQGFHEQYF. Here the CDR3 DNA reads TGTGCCAGCAGCTTGGGACAGGGGTTCCACGAGCAGTACTTC. The variable domain in full, completed from reference TRBV5-4 and TRBJ2-7, reads ETGVTQSPTHLIKTRGQQVTLRCSSQSGHNTVSWYQQALGQGPQFIFQYYREEENGRGNFPPRFSGLQFPNYSSELNVNALELDDSALYLCASSLGQGFHEQYFGPGTRLTVT.

This rearrangement joins TRBV6-5 to TRBJ2-6, with D perhaps matching TRBD2 (5 bases). The CDR3 is 16 residues long. The V and J ends lost 0 bases and 2 bases respectively, with 8 bases between them. The germline V gene encodes CDR1 MNHEY and CDR2 SVGAGI. The CDR3 loop reads CASSYSGSTGANVLTF. The CDR3 DNA follows: TGTGCCAGCAGTTACTCTGGGAGTACTGGGGCCAACGTCCTGACTTTC.

V is TRBV5-4 and J is TRBJ2-7; perhaps D is TRBD1 or TRBD2 (5 bases each). Deletions cut 3 bases from V and 2 bases from J, with 15 bases between. CDR3 size: 15 residues. Germline assignment: CDR1 SGHNT and CDR2 YYREEE (reference sequence). The CDR3 region is CASSSETGATYEQYF. CDR3 nucleotides: TGTGCCAGCAGCTCAGAAACCGGGGCCACCTACGAGCAGTACTTC.

V and J are TRBV27 and TRBJ2-2; possible D gene TRBD2, 5 bases. With 5 bases removed from V and 4 bases from J, the gap between germline ends came to 14 bases. The germline V gene has CDR1 MNHEY and CDR2 SMNVEV (reference sequence). This CDR3 has 15 amino acids. The CDR3 loop reads CASSPLARGTGELFF. As DNA, the CDR3 is TGTGCCAGCAGTCCCCTCGCCCGGGGCACCGGGGAGCTGTTTTTT.

The chain uses TRBV10-2 and TRBJ1-4; TRBD1 is a possible D gene (6 bases). Trimming cost V 4 bases and J 0 bases, with 15 bases left between them. Germline V gives CDR1 WSHSY, CDR2 SAAADI. This CDR3 has 17 residues. CDR3 sequence: CASSGGGRGSTNEKLFF. The CDR3 bases are TGCGCCAGCAGTGGTGGGGGGCGAGGTTCAACTAATGAAAAACTGTTTTTT.

The rearrangement uses TRBV4-2 and TRBJ1-2, with D possibly being TRBD1 (6 bases). Trimming took off 0 bases at V and 4 bases at J, with 9 bases between the two ends. The CDR3 contains 14 residues. The germline CDR1 and CDR2 sequences are LGHNA and YNFKEQ. CDR3 protein: CASSQDRGPYGYTF. As DNA, the CDR3 is TGTGCCAGCAGCCAAGATCGGGGGCCCTATGGCTACACCTTC.

V gene TRBV15 combines with J gene TRBJ1-5; no reliable D call. Trimming removed 0 bases from V and 2 bases from J, with 14 bases in between. The CDR3 covers 17 residues. CDR1 is LNHNV and CDR2 is YYDKDF in the germline V gene (reference sequence). In nucleotides, the CDR3 is TGTGCCACCAGCAGAGAAAGGCCGACAATCCGCAATCAGCCCCAGCATTTT. Protein sequence: CATSRERPTIRNQPQHF.

The V gene is TRBV19, the J gene TRBJ1-1, with D possibly being TRBD1 (5 bases). The length of the CDR3 is 13 residues. V shed 5 bases and J shed 6 bases, with 13 bases lying between them. Germline CDR1 reads LNHDA; CDR2 reads SQIVND (reference sequence). In DNA, the CDR3 is TGTGCCAGTAGTGGGGGGGTTGGGTCTGAAGCTTTCTTT. It specifies CASSGGVGSEAFF. The full variable domain, rest sourced from reference TRBV19 and TRBJ1-1, is DGGITQSPKYLFRKEGQNVTLSCEQNLNHDAMYWYRQDPGQGLRLIYYSQIVNDFQKGDIAEGYSVSREKKESFPLTVTSAQKNPTAFYLCASSGGVGSEAFFGQGTRLTVV.

This clone was counted once. The chain links TRBV19 to TRBJ2-5, with D perhaps TRBD1 (5 bases). The V end lost 8 bases, the J end lost 1 base, and 20 bases lay between the germline ends. This CDR3 is built from 16 residues. CDR1 LNHDA and CDR2 SQIVND come from the germline V gene (reference sequence). The CDR3 DNA follows: TGTGCCAGTCGTCAATCAGGGCTTTGGGGCCAAGAGACCCAGTACTTC. Encoded protein: CASRQSGLWGQETQYF.

In its sample, this clone was seen once. The V gene is TRBV11-2, the J gene TRBJ1-1; D not certain. The CDR3 extends over 16 amino acids. Germline assignment: CDR1 SGHAT and CDR2 FQNNGV. The V and J ends lost 0 bases and 0 bases respectively, with 11 bases between them. The CDR3 nucleotides read TGTGCCAGCAGCTTAGATCAATCAGGAATGAACACTGAAGCTTTCTTT. As protein: CASSLDQSGMNTEAFF.